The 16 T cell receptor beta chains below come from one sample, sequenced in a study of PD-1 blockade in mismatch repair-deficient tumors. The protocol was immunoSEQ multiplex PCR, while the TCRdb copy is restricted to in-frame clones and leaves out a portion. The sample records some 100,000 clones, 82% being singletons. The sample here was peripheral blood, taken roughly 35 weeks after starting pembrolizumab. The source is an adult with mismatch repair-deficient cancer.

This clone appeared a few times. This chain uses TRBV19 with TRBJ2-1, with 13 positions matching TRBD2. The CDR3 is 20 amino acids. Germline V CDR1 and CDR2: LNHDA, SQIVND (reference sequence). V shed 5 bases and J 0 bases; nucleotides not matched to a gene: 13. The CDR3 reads CASSPIPGTSGASSYNEQFF. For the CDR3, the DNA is TGTGCCAGTAGTCCTATCCCGGGGACTAGCGGGGCTAGCTCCTACAATGAGCAGTTCTTC. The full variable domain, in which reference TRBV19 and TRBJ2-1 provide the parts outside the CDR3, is DGGITQSPKYLFRKEGQNVTLSCEQNLNHDAMYWYRQDPGQGLRLIYYSQIVNDFQKGDIAEGYSVSREKKESFPLTVTSAQKNPTAFYLCASSPIPGTSGASSYNEQFFGPGTRLTVL.

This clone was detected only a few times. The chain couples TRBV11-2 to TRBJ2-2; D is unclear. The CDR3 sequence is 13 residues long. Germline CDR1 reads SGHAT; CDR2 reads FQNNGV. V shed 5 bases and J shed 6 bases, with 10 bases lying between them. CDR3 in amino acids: CASSTTLAGELFF. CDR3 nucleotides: TGTGCCAGCAGCACCACCTTGGCCGGGGAGCTGTTTTTT.

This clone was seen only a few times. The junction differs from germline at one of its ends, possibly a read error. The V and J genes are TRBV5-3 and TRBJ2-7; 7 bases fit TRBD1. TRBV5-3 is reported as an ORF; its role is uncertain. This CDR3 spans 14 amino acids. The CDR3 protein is CASSWGTVSYEQYF. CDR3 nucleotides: TGTGCCAGCAGCTGGGGGACAGTCTCCTACGAGCAGTACTTC.

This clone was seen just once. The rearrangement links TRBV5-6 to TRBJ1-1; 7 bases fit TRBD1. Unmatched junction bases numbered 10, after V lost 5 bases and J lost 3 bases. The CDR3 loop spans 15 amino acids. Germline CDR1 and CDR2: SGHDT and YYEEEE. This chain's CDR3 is CASSYSGGGYTEAFF. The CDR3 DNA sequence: TGTGCCAGCAGTTATTCAGGGGGTGGGTACACTGAAGCTTTCTTT.

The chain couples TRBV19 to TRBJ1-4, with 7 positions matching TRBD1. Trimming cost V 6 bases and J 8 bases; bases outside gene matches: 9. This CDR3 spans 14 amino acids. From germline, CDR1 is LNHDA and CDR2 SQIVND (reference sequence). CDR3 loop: CASSADRFEEKLFF. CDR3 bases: TGTGCCAGTAGCGCGGACAGGTTCGAGGAAAAACTGTTTTTT.

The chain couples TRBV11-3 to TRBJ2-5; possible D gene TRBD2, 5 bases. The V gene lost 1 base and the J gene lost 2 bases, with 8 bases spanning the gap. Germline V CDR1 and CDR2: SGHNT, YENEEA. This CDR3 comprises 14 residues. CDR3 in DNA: TGTGCCAGCAGCTTAGGCGGGCCGCAAGAGACCCAGTACTTC. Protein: CASSLGGPQETQYF. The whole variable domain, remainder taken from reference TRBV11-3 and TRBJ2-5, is EAGVVQSPRYKIIEKKQPVAFWCNPISGHNTLYWYLQNLGQGPELLIRYENEEAVDDSQLPKDRFSAERLKGVDSTLKIQPAELGDSAVYLCASSLGGPQETQYFGPGTRLLVL.

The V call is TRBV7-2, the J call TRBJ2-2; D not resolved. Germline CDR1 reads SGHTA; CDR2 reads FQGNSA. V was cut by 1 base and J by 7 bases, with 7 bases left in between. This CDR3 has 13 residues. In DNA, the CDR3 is TGTGCCAGCAGCTTAGATTATAACGGGGAGCTGTTTTTT. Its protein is CASSLDYNGELFF. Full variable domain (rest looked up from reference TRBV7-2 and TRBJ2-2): GAGVSQSPSNKVTEKGKDVELRCDPISGHTALYWYRQSLGQGLEFLIYFQGNSAPDKSGLPSDRFSAERTGGSVSTLTIQRTQQEDSAVYLCASSLDYNGELFFGEGSRLTVL.

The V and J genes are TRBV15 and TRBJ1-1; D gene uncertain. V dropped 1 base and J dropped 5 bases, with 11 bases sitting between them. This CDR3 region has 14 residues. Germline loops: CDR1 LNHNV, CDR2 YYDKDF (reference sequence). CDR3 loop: CATSRVRGVTEAFF. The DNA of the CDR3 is TGTGCCACCAGCAGAGTGCGTGGGGTTACTGAAGCTTTCTTT.

CDR3 bases: TGTGCCAGCAGCAGGCGGGGAGTTTTCGATGAGCAGTTCTTC. Its protein product is CASSRRGVFDEQFF. This chain uses TRBV9 with TRBJ2-1, with a possible D match to TRBD2 (6 bases). The V gene lost 4 bases and the J gene lost 8 bases, with 16 bases spanning the gap. The CDR3 extends over 14 amino acids. Germline V gene sequence: CDR1 SGDLS, CDR2 YYNGEE.

CDR3 residues: CASSLAGTGGDYEQYF. The CDR3 nucleotides read TGTGCCAGCAGCTTAGCTGGGACAGGAGGGGATTACGAGCAGTACTTC. The chain combines TRBV7-8 with TRBJ2-7; 8 nucleotides match TRBD1. J lost 4 bases, V lost 0 bases, and 8 bases had no gene match. This CDR3 contains 16 residues. The germline gives CDR1 SGHVS, CDR2 FQNEAQ.

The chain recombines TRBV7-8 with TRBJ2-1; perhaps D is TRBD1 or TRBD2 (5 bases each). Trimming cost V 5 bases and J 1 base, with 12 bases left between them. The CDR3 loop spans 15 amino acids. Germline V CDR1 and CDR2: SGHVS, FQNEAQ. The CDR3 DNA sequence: TGTGCCAGCAGCCCAGGGTGGGGGTCCTACAATGAGCAGTTCTTC. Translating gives CASSPGWGSYNEQFF.

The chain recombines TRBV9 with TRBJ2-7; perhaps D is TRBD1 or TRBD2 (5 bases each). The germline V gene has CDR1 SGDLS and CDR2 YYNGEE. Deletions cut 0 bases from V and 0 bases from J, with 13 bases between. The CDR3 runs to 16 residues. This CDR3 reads CASSVAGDDYSYEQYF. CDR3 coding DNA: TGTGCCAGCAGCGTAGCCGGGGACGACTACTCCTACGAGCAGTACTTC.

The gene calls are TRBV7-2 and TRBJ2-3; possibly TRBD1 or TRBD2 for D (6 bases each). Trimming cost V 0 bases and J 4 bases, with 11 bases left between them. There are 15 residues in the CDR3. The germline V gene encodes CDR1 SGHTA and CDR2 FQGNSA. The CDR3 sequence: CASSLAAGEADTQYF. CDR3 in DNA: TGTGCCAGCAGCTTAGCGGCAGGGGAGGCAGATACGCAGTATTTT.

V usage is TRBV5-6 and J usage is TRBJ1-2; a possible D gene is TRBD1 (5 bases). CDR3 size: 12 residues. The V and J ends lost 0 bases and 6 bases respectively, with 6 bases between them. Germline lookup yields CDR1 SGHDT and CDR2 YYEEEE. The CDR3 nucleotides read TGTGCCAGCAGCTTGGAGACAGATGGCTACACCTTC. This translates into CASSLETDGYTF.

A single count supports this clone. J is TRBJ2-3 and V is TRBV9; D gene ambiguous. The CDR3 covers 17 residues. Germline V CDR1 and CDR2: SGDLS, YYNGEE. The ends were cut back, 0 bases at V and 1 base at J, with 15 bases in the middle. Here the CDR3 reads CASSVGHFLVGTDTQYF. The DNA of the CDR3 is TGTGCCAGCAGCGTAGGTCATTTCTTAGTGGGCACAGATACGCAGTATTTT.

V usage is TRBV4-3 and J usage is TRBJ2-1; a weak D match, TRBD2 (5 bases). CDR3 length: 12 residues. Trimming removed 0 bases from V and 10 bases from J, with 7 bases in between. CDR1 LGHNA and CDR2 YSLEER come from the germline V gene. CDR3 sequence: CASSQEGLEQFF. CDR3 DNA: TGCGCCAGCAGCCAAGAAGGACTGGAGCAGTTCTTC.